This T cell receptor (beta chain) was retrieved from a study of shared clonotypes between healthy human individuals (dated by TCRdb to 2018 to 2021). With regard to the full study: The cohort included three men and a couple of women between 18 and 49 years of age. For each donor, CD4 naive and CD4 memory were each run on three plates, CD8 naive on two plates, and CD8 memory on one plate. To estimate repertoire size and how much clonotypes are shared between individuals, the study performed deep sequencing of blood TCR repertoires from about five healthy adults. Different laboratories and diverse techniques were used to prepare libraries and sequence TCR repertoires, to increase sequencing depth and limit assay-specific biases. Per donor, leukapheresis produced somewhere between about 0.8 and 9 billion PBMCs.

General findings and caveats noted by the study authors: Sampling was restricted to blood, and TCR repertoires in tissue are likely to differ from TCR repertoires in blood. Across a few donors, 4.5% to 6.5% of naive CD4, 3.5% of naive CD8, 2.3% of memory CD4, and 0.4% to 0.45% of memory CD8 clonotypes were shared. Clonotypes shared by all four sorted-subset donors showed higher generation probabilities than non-shared clonotypes. Because the study included a small number of donors, the genetic and exposure-history diversity represented was limited. Pairwise subsampling indicated that sequencing depth was expected to affect the degree of clonotype sharing among donors. Incomplete sequencing was indicated by rarefaction of sorted-subset datasets, despite the large sequencing depth. Larger estimated clonotype richness was generally found for naive subsets than for memory subsets.

The donors were healthy, HIV-negative adults who had no recently reported acute infections or vaccinations. All donors were Caucasian adults living in Nashville, Tennessee, USA. Magnetic negative selection was used to enrich CD4+ T cells, after which naive cells were positively selected on CD45RA and the negative fraction became the memory subset. Blood was obtained by leukapheresis, after which PBMCs were separated by Ficoll-Histopaque density gradient centrifugation and cryopreserved in liquid nitrogen vapor phase. Purity and quantity of every magnetically sorted T cell population were checked by analytical flow cytometry. Genomic DNA was isolated from every sorted fraction and measured by UV absorbance on a Nanodrop 2000c. Via the germline V gene, CDR1 is MNHNS and CDR2 SASEGT. The CDR3, cysteine through phenylalanine, is 12 amino acids long. Only CDR3 DNA is held: 36 bases, read in frame from base 1. V gives up 5 bases and J gives up 4 bases, and the segment between their germline ends measures 7 bases.

TCR CDR3 regions were amplified from genomic DNA by multiplex PCR using the deep immunoSEQ assay. Extracted genomic DNA from each cell subset was spread evenly across all wells of several immunoSEQ 96-well plates, with each plate serving as a replicate. For sorted subsets, each replicate PCR was loaded with about 0.2 ug genomic DNA, equivalent to 30,000 or so T cell genomes. The purified libraries were quantified using a Qubit 3.0 fluorometer, sized with a Bioanalyzer 2100, and then quantified again using the KAPA Library Quantification kit. A separate single-read 150-cycle Illumina NextSeq 550 flow cell was used to sequence each immunoSEQ 96-well plate. The source study handled its data this way. Because the immunoSEQ output held only junctional sequences and lacked quality scores, the filtering could not match the filtering applied to full-length reads. To assign V/J genes and CDR3, sequences were annotated against IMGT germline references using PyIR, a Python wrapper for IgBLAST v1.9. Any read was removed if the V/J assignment was weak (E-value above 1e-6), the CDR3 was missing, or the read contained stop codons, out-of-frame junctions, or ambiguous translated residues. A V3J clonotype was defined by an identical inferred V gene, J gene, and CDR3 amino acid sequence. Percentage overlap between repertoires was calculated by dividing the number of shared unique clonotypes by the size of the smaller repertoire. Three approaches were used to assess repertoire richness: RTK rarefaction, the Chao1 estimator, and Recon v2.1 estimates of unobserved clonotypes. Generation probabilities for all TCRbeta clonotypes obtained by the gDNA method from a handful of donors were computed using OLGA. TCRdb holds this immuneACCESS table with in-frame rearrangements only. Some clones are missing; in checked studies, unresolved V genes explain under half, and the rest has no known cause. That table furnishes V, J and clone size, whereas the DNA furnished D and trimming. The sample table contains roughly 2.2 million clones; only one count was recorded for approximately 90% of them. In total, the top ten clones hold 0.3% to 0.4% of the sample.

About this clone: Its antigen target is currently unknown. No qualities accompany the bases; no much larger clone lies one base away.

The sequenced sample was naive CD4+ T cells from PBMCs. Sample cell subset or site, as interpreted from the label and publication: CD45RA+ positively selected. The chain employs TRBV6-1 and TRBJ2-3; no D segment can be confidently identified. This sequence originates from a man younger than 30 in good health. Some clones in this sample may be carry-over from other donors' samples. The DNA is TGTGCCAGCAGTCCGCTCCCAGATACGCAGTATTTT. This translates into CASSPLPDTQYF.